This T cell receptor beta chain was captured in a study of graft-versus-host responses after intestinal transplantation (dated by TCRdb to about 2021). Concerning the study at large: Recipients received multivisceral, liver-intestinal, or isolated intestinal transplants. Every recipient was given anti-thymocyte globulin induction, followed by approximately three years of maintenance tacrolimus and steroids. After intestinal transplantation, graft-versus-host and host-versus-graft alloreactive T cell clones in the graft, circulation and bone marrow were tracked using bulk TCR-beta CDR3 sequencing. To identify alloreactive clones, pre-transplant mixed lymphocyte reaction products were sequenced and then compared with unstimulated pre-transplant donor and recipient T cells. Of the 20 to 25 intestinal transplant recipients enrolled in the cohort, one of whom was a retransplant, 3 patients without pretransplant specimens were excluded. Donor T cell macrochimerism was defined as a peak of at least 4% donor T cells among recipient peripheral blood mononuclear cells. Samples from a few later patients were sequenced in-house on an Illumina MiSeq with MiXCR processing rather than by the commercial service. Overall results and qualifications from the work: The conclusions were limited by the relatively low number and heterogeneity of the intestinal transplant patients. Peak levels of circulating GvH clones were associated with declines in HvG clones early after transplant. GvH clones were detected in recipient bone marrow, and some of these GvH clones were observed earlier in ileal mucosa or blood, consistent with an intestinal mucosal origin. High GvH to HvG T cell clonal ratios were observed in the allografts of patients with donor T cell macrochimerism.

The label giving this sample's time point can be read as: cells obtained before transplantation from donor or recipient. CD3+CD4+ and CD3+CD8+ populations were FACS-sorted from unstimulated pre-transplant donor and recipient cells taken from spleen or lymph nodes. Points on this clone: Its recognized antigen is unknown. Base qualities were left out, and no much larger clone turns up one base away.

Library generation was performed with the immunoSEQ multiplex PCR assay. For most patients, genomic DNA was isolated using the Qiagen DNeasy Blood and Tissue Kit and was shipped frozen to Adaptive Biotechnologies for TCR sequencing. High-throughput TCR-beta CDR3 sequencing of genomic DNA from most patients was performed by Adaptive Biotechnologies. For the original study's pipeline: Adaptive's ImmunoSEQ software supplied the TCR sequencing data for 18 patients, while MiXCR and VDJtools were used to process a few other patients. To correct CD4 versus CD8 sorting errors, sequences present in both subsets at a frequency ratio below 5:1 were removed. CDR3 nucleotide sequences shared between donor and recipient were removed because the origin of such sequences could not be assigned. To count as alloreactive, a clone needed at least 2-fold expansion over unstimulated cells and a minimum CFSE-low frequency of 0.002% (template counts) or 0.001% (read counts). Clones were considered mappable if detected in sequenced pre-transplant spleen, lymph node, or MLR CFSE-low populations of the donor or recipient. Cumulative frequency of alloreactive clones was calculated as a percentage of all sequences weighted by copy number. TCRdb's version of the immuneACCESS table is confined to in-frame rearrangements and falls short of the full clone set. An unresolved V gene accounts for under half of the shortfall where checked; the remainder is of unknown origin. Clone size and the V and J calls come from that table; the DNA yielded D and trimming. Present in this sample are more than 100,000 clones, over 80% of which were seen just once. In total, the top ten clones hold 0.095% to 0.15% of the sample.

The germline V gene yields SGHRS for CDR1 and YFSETQ for CDR2. The CDR3 numbers 18 residues from cysteine through phenylalanine. Only the CDR3 DNA is retained, 54 bases long and in frame from the first base. V is reduced by 4 bases and J by 2 bases, leaving a spacing of 23 bases between them. The sample consisted of unstimulated CD4+ T cells sorted from spleen or lymph node cells, taken before intestinal transplant. The sequence was collected from a human donor who received an intestinal transplant. The rearrangement combines TRBV5-1 with TRBJ2-3; possibly the D gene is TRBD2, per 6 matching bases. This receptor carries the CDR3 CASSLISGTLPSTDTQYF. The nucleotide sequence reads as follows: TGCGCCAGCAGCCTTATCTCAGGGACTTTACCTTCCACAGATACGCAGTATTTT.